This is a list of T cell receptor beta chains from one sample in a study of technical replicates of blood from a few donors. Sequencing used immunoSEQ multiplex PCR; TCRdb keeps in-frame clones, though not all of them. The sample holds around 76,000 clones, about nine tenths seen once. Input material: T cells isolated from PBMCs. These TCRs come from a human donor in good health. The CDR3 runs from the conserved cysteine through the conserved F or W. The D gene is left open where the match is weak. A row's size may be missing; if present it is once, few, many or a size class.

TRBJ2-3	TRBV28	.	.	CASTKGASGRDTQYF	TGTGCCAGCACCAAAGGGGCCTCCGGGAGAGATACGCAGTATTTT
TRBJ1-2	TRBV7-3	TRBD1	.	CASSSTGAWGYTF	TGTGCCAGCAGCTCGACAGGGGCATGGGGCTACACCTTC
TRBJ2-3	TRBV10-3	.	once	CAISETLLGLDTQYF	TGTGCCATCAGTGAGACGTTGTTGGGACTAGATACGCAGTATTTT
TRBJ2-1	TRBV6-6	TRBD2	.	CASSYSRTSGKFF	TGTGCCAGCAGTTACTCCCGGACTAGCGGGAAGTTCTTC
TRBJ2-1	TRBV27	.	.	CASSLSMRNEQFF	TGTGCCAGCAGTTTATCGATGCGAAATGAGCAGTTCTTC
TRBJ2-7	TRBV27	TRBD1	.	CASSITGGGYEQYF	TGTGCCAGCAGTATTACAGGGGGCGGCTACGAGCAGTACTTC
TRBJ1-2	TRBV6-5	.	once	CASKTDYEGYTF	TGTGCCAGCAAGACAGATTATGAAGGCTACACCTTC
TRBJ1-1	TRBV5-6	.	.	CASSLLMSAFSTEAFF	TGTGCCAGCAGCTTGTTGATGAGCGCCTTTAGCACTGAAGCTTTCTTT
TRBJ2-7	TRBV5-5	TRBD1	.	CASSFNPTGISYEQYF	TGTGCCAGCAGTTTTAACCCGACAGGGATCTCCTACGAGCAGTACTTC
TRBJ2-1	TRBV29-1	.	.	CSVDLGSDGEQFF	TGCAGCGTTGATCTAGGTTCAGACGGGGAGCAGTTCTTC
TRBJ1-1	TRBV20-1	.	.	CSARDLTEAFF	TGCAGTGCTAGAGATCTAACTGAAGCTTTCTTT
TRBJ1-5	TRBV30	.	.	CAWSAGGNQPQHF	TGTGCCTGGAGTGCAGGGGGCAATCAGCCCCAGCATTTT
TRBJ2-7	TRBV7-3	.	.	CASSFPLSEQYF	TGTGCCAGCAGCTTCCCTCTTAGCGAGCAGTACTTC
TRBJ1-5	TRBV6-1	.	.	CASSEAPGSSNQPQHF	TGTGCCAGCAGTGAAGCGCCAGGGTCCAGCAATCAGCCCCAGCATTTT
TRBJ1-2	TRBV14	.	.	CASSQYGVSRGYTF	TGTGCCAGCAGCCAGTATGGAGTTAGTCGTGGCTACACCTTC
TRBJ1-2	TRBV23-1	TRBD1	.	CASNPKRTGTNYGYTF	TGCGCCAGCAATCCTAAGAGGACAGGAACTAACTATGGCTACACCTTC
TRBJ2-1	TRBV5-1	.	once	CASSPDSGLNNEQFF	TGCGCCAGCAGCCCAGACTCCGGACTTAACAATGAGCAGTTCTTC
TRBJ2-1	TRBV7-2	TRBD1	.	CASSAGTAYNEQFF	TGTGCCAGCAGCGCCGGGACAGCCTATAATGAGCAGTTCTTC
TRBJ2-7	TRBV19	TRBD1	.	CASSYGQGAGYEQYF	TGTGCCAGTAGTTATGGACAGGGCGCGGGCTACGAGCAGTACTTC
TRBJ2-7	TRBV7-2	.	.	CASSLGRWGNEQYF	TGTGCCAGCAGCTTAGGCAGATGGGGCAACGAGCAGTACTTC
TRBJ1-2	TRBV5-6	TRBD1	.	CASSSGQGTYGYTF	TGTGCCAGCAGCTCTGGACAGGGGACCTATGGCTACACCTTC
TRBJ2-7	TRBV19	TRBD1	.	CASRTGTGGSEQYF	TGTGCCAGCAGAACCGGGACAGGGGGAAGCGAGCAGTACTTC
TRBJ2-5	TRBV10-2	.	once	CASSGRYQETQYF	TGCGCCAGCAGTGGCAGGTACCAAGAGACCCAGTACTTC
TRBJ1-1	TRBV6-1	.	.	CASQVGGQTFF	TGTGCCAGCCAGGTGGGAGGTCAAACTTTCTTT
TRBJ2-7	TRBV4-3	TRBD2	.	CASSQEASGAAYEQYF	TGCGCCAGCAGCCAAGAGGCTAGCGGGGCCGCCTACGAGCAGTACTTC
TRBJ2-1	TRBV27	TRBD2	.	CASSWGLAGASEQFF	TGTGCCAGCAGTTGGGGACTAGCGGGAGCGAGTGAGCAGTTCTTC
TRBJ2-5	TRBV25-1	TRBD1	.	CASSDSDTGGPETQYF	TGTGCCAGCAGTGATTCCGACACAGGGGGCCCTGAGACCCAGTACTTC
TRBJ1-2	TRBV27	.	.	CASSAGREIPYGYTF	TGTGCCAGCTCTGCGGGTCGCGAAATTCCCTATGGCTACACCTTC
TRBJ1-5	TRBV19	TRBD1	.	CASRQGDSSNQPQHF	TGTGCCAGCAGACAGGGAGATTCGAGCAATCAGCCCCAGCATTTT
TRBJ2-1	TRBV5-4	.	.	CASSLASEPWSNEQFF	TGTGCCAGCAGCTTGGCCTCGGAGCCCTGGTCCAATGAGCAGTTCTTC
TRBJ1-2	TRBV7-6	TRBD1	.	CASSLGRQGRNGYTF	TGTGCCAGCAGCTTAGGTAGACAGGGTAGGAATGGCTACACCTTC
TRBJ2-7	TRBV6-5	TRBD1	.	CAYSGTGNEQYF	TGTGCCTACTCCGGGACAGGGAACGAGCAGTACTTC
TRBJ1-3	TRBV15	.	.	CATSSRSSGNTIYF	TGTGCCACCAGCTCCCGGTCCTCTGGAAACACCATATATTTT
TRBJ1-2	TRBV27	TRBD1	.	CASSSTGEGYTF	TGTGCCAGCAGTTCGACAGGGGAAGGCTACACCTTC
TRBJ2-3	TRBV19	TRBD2	.	CASTLGTSGRLPDTQYF	TGTGCCAGTACATTGGGGACTAGCGGGCGACTACCGGATACGCAGTATTTT
TRBJ1-4	TRBV6-1	TRBD1	.	CASSEIGTGDEKLFF	TGTGCCAGCAGTGAGATTGGGACAGGGGACGAAAAACTGTTTTTT
TRBJ1-1	TRBV25-1	.	.	CASSEHLNTEAFF	TGTGCCAGCAGTGAACACTTGAACACTGAAGCTTTCTTT
TRBJ2-3	TRBV27	.	.	CASSPEIGQIGDTQYF	TGTGCCAGCAGTCCCGAAATCGGACAAATCGGGGATACGCAGTATTTT
TRBJ2-5	TRBV7-3	.	.	CASSPGVPPETQYF	TGTGCCAGCAGCCCGGGAGTTCCTCCCGAGACCCAGTACTTC
TRBJ1-5	TRBV6-1	TRBD1	.	CASSTDRGWQPQHF	TGTGCCAGCAGTACAGACAGGGGGTGGCAGCCCCAGCATTTT
TRBJ1-1	TRBV5-6	.	.	CASSTTGTTEAFF	TGTGCCAGCAGCACAACAGGGACCACTGAAGCTTTCTTT
TRBJ1-1	TRBV28	.	.	CASYRAGRREAFF	TGTGCCAGCTACAGGGCCGGAAGGAGGGAAGCTTTCTTT
TRBJ2-3	TRBV27	.	.	CASSRRERRDTQYF	TGTGCCAGCAGTCGGAGGGAGAGGAGAGATACGCAGTATTTT
TRBJ1-1	TRBV2	.	few	CASSERGLGNTEAFF	TGTGCCAGCAGTGAGAGGGGACTGGGGAACACTGAAGCTTTCTTT
TRBJ2-3	TRBV7-8	TRBD2	.	CASSFSGREDTQYF	TGTGCCAGCAGCTTCAGCGGGAGGGAGGATACGCAGTATTTT
TRBJ2-1	TRBV5-1	TRBD2	.	CASRSGTSGFSYNEQFF	TGCGCCAGCAGATCCGGGACTAGCGGCTTCTCCTACAATGAGCAGTTCTTC
TRBJ2-7	TRBV27	TRBD2	few	CASSPRLADEQYF	TGTGCCAGCAGTCCCCGACTAGCAGACGAGCAGTACTTC
TRBJ2-2	TRBV27	.	.	CASSFAGNTGELFF	TGTGCCAGCAGTTTTGCGGGGAACACCGGGGAGCTGTTTTTT
TRBJ2-1	TRBV30	.	.	CAWSADNEQFF	TGTGCCTGGAGTGCTGACAATGAGCAGTTCTTC
TRBJ2-4	TRBV6-5	.	.	CASSYGQGIDIQYF	TGTGCCAGCAGTTACGGGCAGGGTATAGACATTCAGTACTTC
TRBJ1-5	TRBV7-8	TRBD1	.	CASSVDRGRGDQPQHF	TGTGCCAGCAGCGTGGACAGGGGGAGAGGTGATCAGCCCCAGCATTTT
TRBJ2-1	TRBV28	TRBD2	.	CASSLLLLAGEGNNEQFF	TGTGCCAGCAGTTTACTCTTACTAGCGGGAGAAGGAAACAATGAGCAGTTCTTC
TRBJ2-5	TRBV30	.	.	CAWEGQDKRSQYF	TGTGCCTGGGAGGGACAAGATAAGAGATCCCAGTACTTC
TRBJ1-5	TRBV6-5	TRBD1	.	CASSTDRGGNQPQHF	TGTGCCAGCAGTACGGACAGGGGAGGCAATCAGCCCCAGCATTTT